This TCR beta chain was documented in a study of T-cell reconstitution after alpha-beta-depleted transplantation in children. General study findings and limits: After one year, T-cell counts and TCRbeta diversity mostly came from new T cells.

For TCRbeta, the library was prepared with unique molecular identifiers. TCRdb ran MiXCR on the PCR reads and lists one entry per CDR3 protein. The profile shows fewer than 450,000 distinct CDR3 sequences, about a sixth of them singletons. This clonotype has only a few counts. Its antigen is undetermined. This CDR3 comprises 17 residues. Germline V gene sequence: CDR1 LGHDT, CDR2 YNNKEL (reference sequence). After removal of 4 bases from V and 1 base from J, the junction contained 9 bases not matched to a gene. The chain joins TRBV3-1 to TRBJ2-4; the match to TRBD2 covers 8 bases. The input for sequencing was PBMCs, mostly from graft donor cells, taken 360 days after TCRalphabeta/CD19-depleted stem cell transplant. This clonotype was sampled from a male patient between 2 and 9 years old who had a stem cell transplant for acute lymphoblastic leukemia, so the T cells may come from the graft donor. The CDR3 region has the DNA TGTGCCAGCAGCCTCGGTGTAGCGGGGACCGCCAAAAACATTCAGTACTTC. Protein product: CASSLGVAGTAKNIQYF.